Below are 25 T cell receptor beta chains sequenced from a single sample in a study of cytomegalovirus exposure and HLA in healthy donors. The PCR contained 60 Vbeta and 13 Jbeta primers. Libraries were prepared by immunoSEQ multiplex PCR; TCRdb keeps only in-frame clonotypes and omits some of them. There are about 110,000 clones in the sample; about three quarters occur only once, and under 6.5% lies in the top ten. Source material: PBMCs. The receptors here all came from a woman in her 50s in good health and CMV-seropositive.

The sample holds a few counts of this clone. The chain carries TRBV15 and TRBJ1-5, with D perhaps TRBD1 (5 bases). This CDR3 spans 15 amino acids. Germline V gene lookup returns CDR1 LNHNV and CDR2 YYDKDF (reference sequence). V lost 1 base to trimming and J lost 6 bases, with 13 bases between them. The CDR3 protein is CATSRGMQGGQPQHF. CDR3 in DNA: TGTGCCACCAGCAGAGGAATGCAGGGTGGTCAGCCCCAGCATTTT.

The rearrangement joins TRBV5-8 to TRBJ1-2; D is perhaps TRBD1 (5 bases). The CDR3 covers 14 residues. CDR1 is SGHTS and CDR2 is YDEGEE in the germline V gene. V was shortened by 0 bases and J by 6 bases, with 12 bases between the two germline ends. In DNA, the CDR3 is TGTGCCAGCAGCTTGGTGACAGCAGTCCATGGCTACACCTTC. Protein sequence: CASSLVTAVHGYTF.

This clone has a handful of counts. The gene calls are TRBV5-6 and TRBJ2-1; no reliable D call. Germline-derived CDR1 and CDR2 are SGHDT and YYEEEE. The CDR3 runs to 16 residues. The ends were cut back, 0 bases at V and 2 bases at J, with 12 bases in the middle. The CDR3 protein is CASSLGPEVTYNEQFF. The CDR3 DNA sequence: TGTGCCAGCAGCTTGGGTCCTGAGGTCACCTACAATGAGCAGTTCTTC.

The rearrangement joins TRBV19 to TRBJ2-1; a possible D gene is TRBD2 (5 bases). Germline V gives CDR1 LNHDA, CDR2 SQIVND (reference sequence). V was clipped by 5 bases and J by 4 bases, with 15 bases between them. CDR3 length: 15 amino acids. The CDR3 nucleotides are TGTGCCAGTAGTCCCCGCCGCGGGCGGTACAATGAGCAGTTCTTC. This codes for CASSPRRGRYNEQFF.

The chain has TRBV7-9 and TRBJ1-1; TRBD1 is a possible D gene (5 bases). Trimming removed 5 bases at V and 4 bases at J, with 11 bases between. The germline V gene encodes CDR1 SEHNR and CDR2 FQNEAQ (reference sequence). The CDR3 is 13 amino acids. CDR3 sequence: CASSRTGLTEAFF. DNA of the CDR3: TGTGCCAGCAGCCGTACAGGTCTCACTGAAGCTTTCTTT. The entire variable domain, with the rest obtained from reference TRBV7-9 and TRBJ1-1, is as follows: DTGVSQNPRHKITKRGQNVTFRCDPISEHNRLYWYRQTLGQGPEFLTYFQNEAQLEKSRLLSDRFSAERPKGSFSTLEIQRTEQGDSAMYLCASSRTGLTEAFFGQGTRLTVV.

This clone was recorded a few times. The rearrangement uses TRBV5-1 and TRBJ1-2, with 8 bases lining up with TRBD1. This CDR3 is built from 19 residues. Unmatched junction bases numbered 19, after V lost 0 bases and J lost 6 bases. Germline V gene sequence: CDR1 SGHRS, CDR2 YFSETQ. This CDR3 reads CASSLVGQGAQIVKDGYTF. DNA for the CDR3: TGCGCCAGCAGCTTGGTAGGCCAGGGGGCGCAAATTGTTAAGGATGGCTACACCTTC.

This chain links TRBV5-1 with TRBJ2-7; 13 positions match TRBD2. Germline values: CDR1 SGHRS, CDR2 YFSETQ. V was clipped by 3 bases and J by 4 bases; unmatched bases: 1. CDR3 length: 14 amino acids. The CDR3 reads CASSWGLAGYEQYF. The CDR3, as DNA: TGCGCCAGCAGCTGGGGACTAGCGGGGTACGAGCAGTACTTC. The full variable domain, its missing parts supplied by reference TRBV5-1 and TRBJ2-7, is KAGVTQTPRYLIKTRGQQVTLSCSPISGHRSVSWYQQTPGQGLQFLFEYFSETQRNKGNFPGRFSGRQFSNSRSEMNVSTLELGDSALYLCASSWGLAGYEQYFGPGTRLTVT.

The chain has TRBV14 and TRBJ1-2; the match to TRBD1 covers 9 bases. The CDR3 is made up of 13 amino acids. Germline V gene lookup returns CDR1 SGHDN and CDR2 FVKESK. Unmatched junction bases numbered 3, after V lost 4 bases and J lost 6 bases. CDR3 nucleotide sequence: TGTGCCAGCAGCCCTAGGACAGGGGATGGCTACACCTTC. It codes for CASSPRTGDGYTF.

J is TRBJ2-7 and V is TRBV10-3, with D possibly matching TRBD1 (5 bases). Germline V gene data show CDR1 as ENHRY and CDR2 as SYGVKD. The CDR3 has 12 residues. The ends were cut back, 11 bases at V and 3 bases at J, with 14 bases in the middle. The CDR3 protein is CAVKKGNYEQYF. The CDR3 DNA is TGTGCCGTTAAGAAGGGGAACTACGAGCAGTACTTC.

This clone was detected once. The CDR3 coding sequence is TGTGCCAGCAGCTCTCCGGGACAGGGGCCGAGGGGGAGCACTGAAGCTTTCTTT. Protein sequence: CASSSPGQGPRGSTEAFF. The rearrangement joins TRBV7-9 to TRBJ1-1, with 10 bases matching TRBD1. Trimming cost V 4 bases and J 4 bases; bases outside gene matches: 15. The CDR3 is 18 amino acids. CDR1 is SEHNR, CDR2 FQNEAQ, per germline (reference sequence).

This clone was recorded once. The CDR3 loop reads CASSFMRPGELFF. CDR3 nucleotide sequence: TGCGCCAGCAGCTTCATGCGCCCCGGGGAGCTGTTTTTT. The chain uses TRBV5-1 and TRBJ2-2, with unresolved D. CDR3 length equals 13 residues. The ends were cut back, 2 bases at V and 6 bases at J, with 8 bases in the middle. Germline lookup yields CDR1 SGHRS and CDR2 YFSETQ.

The J gene is TRBJ2-7, the V gene TRBV5-5, with 9 bases that match TRBD1. V was pared by 2 bases and J by 2 bases, with 5 bases of the junction left unmatched. The CDR3 is 15 amino acids. CDR1 and CDR2 from the germline V gene are SGHKS and YYEKEE (reference sequence). The CDR3 sequence: CASSLITGGPYEQYF. CDR3 nucleotide sequence: TGTGCCAGCAGCTTAATCACAGGGGGCCCCTACGAGCAGTACTTC.

This chain connects TRBV5-1 to TRBJ1-1; D gene uncertain. Trimming cost V 0 bases and J 4 bases, with 10 bases left between them. This CDR3 has 14 residues. Germline V gives CDR1 SGHRS, CDR2 YFSETQ. CDR3 in DNA: TGCGCCAGCAGCTTGGTCGATAGCGGCACTGAAGCTTTCTTT. Residues: CASSLVDSGTEAFF. The whole variable domain, remainder taken from reference TRBV5-1 and TRBJ1-1, is KAGVTQTPRYLIKTRGQQVTLSCSPISGHRSVSWYQQTPGQGLQFLFEYFSETQRNKGNFPGRFSGRQFSNSRSEMNVSTLELGDSALYLCASSLVDSGTEAFFGQGTRLTVV.

J is TRBJ2-2 and V is TRBV5-1; 8 bases are a match to TRBD1. There are 15 residues in the CDR3. Per germline, CDR1 SGHRS and CDR2 YFSETQ. With 4 bases clipped from V and 3 bases from J, the junction kept 5 bases outside the gene matches. CDR3: CASSEGQEDTGELFF. CDR3 DNA: TGCGCCAGCAGCGAGGGACAGGAGGACACCGGGGAGCTGTTTTTT. Full variable domain (outside the CDR3, taken from reference TRBV5-1 and TRBJ2-2): KAGVTQTPRYLIKTRGQQVTLSCSPISGHRSVSWYQQTPGQGLQFLFEYFSETQRNKGNFPGRFSGRQFSNSRSEMNVSTLELGDSALYLCASSEGQEDTGELFFGEGSRLTVL.

Comments on this clone: The junction and the germline gene differ at one end; a read error may be behind it. The chain is built from TRBV7-9 and TRBJ1-1; unclear D gene. This CDR3 contains 12 residues. Germline V gene data show CDR1 as SEHNR and CDR2 as FQNEAQ (reference sequence). The CDR3 reads CSSSLQNTEAFF. Written as DNA, the CDR3 is TGTTCCAGCAGCTTACAGAACACTGAAGCTTTCTTT.

This CDR3 reads CASSWGEGRNTEAFF. DNA of the CDR3: TGTGCCAGCAGTTGGGGGGAGGGAAGAAACACTGAAGCTTTCTTT. This chain joins TRBV6-5 and TRBJ1-1; TRBD1 is a possible D gene (5 bases). The CDR3 length is 15 residues. CDR1 and CDR2 from the germline V gene are MNHEY and SVGAGI. V lost 4 bases to trimming and J lost 2 bases, with 14 bases between them.

The chain has TRBV5-1 and TRBJ2-3; 9 bases are shared with TRBD2. The CDR3 extends over 15 amino acids. Germline CDR1 SGHRS, CDR2 YFSETQ. V lost 3 bases to trimming and J lost 3 bases; unmatched junction nucleotides: 5. CDR3 in amino acids: CASSSTSGGTDTQYF. The CDR3 coding sequence is TGCGCCAGCAGCTCGACTAGCGGAGGGACAGATACGCAGTATTTT.

The V call is TRBV11-2, the J call TRBJ2-2, with TRBD1 as a possible D gene (6 bases). The V and J ends lost 0 bases and 5 bases respectively, with 10 bases between them. Germline V CDR1 and CDR2: SGHAT, FQNNGV. This CDR3 comprises 15 residues. CDR3 sequence (DNA): TGTGCCAGCAGCTTAGAAGGGGGACGGACCGGGGAGCTGTTTTTT. This sequence encodes CASSLEGGRTGELFF. Filled out from reference TRBV11-2 and TRBJ2-2, the complete variable domain reads EAGVAQSPRYKIIEKRQSVAFWCNPISGHATLYWYQQILGQGPKLLIQFQNNGVVDDSQLPKDRFSAERLKGVDSTLKIQPAKLEDSAVYLCASSLEGGRTGELFFGEGSRLTVL.

The chain carries TRBV28 and TRBJ1-5; TRBD1 aligns across 8 bases. V lost 3 bases and J lost 7; bases outside the gene matches: 11. Germline lookup yields CDR1 MDHEN and CDR2 SYDVKM. The CDR3 loop spans 16 amino acids. Here the CDR3 reads CASSFSSRGQWQPQHF. DNA of the CDR3: TGTGCCAGCAGTTTTTCATCCAGGGGGCAGTGGCAGCCCCAGCATTTT.

This rearrangement joins TRBV27 to TRBJ2-1; TRBD2 agrees at 11 bases. The CDR3 loop spans 17 amino acids. Germline V gene lookup returns CDR1 MNHEY and CDR2 SMNVEV (reference sequence). Trimming at V came to 2 bases and at J to 7 bases, leaving 10 bases not matched to a gene. DNA of the CDR3: TGTGCCAGCAGTTTAAGGCTAGCGGGGGGTACTGCGAATGAGCAGTTCTTC. It yields the protein CASSLRLAGGTANEQFF.

This CDR3 reads CASSQIQGEDTEAFF. The CDR3 bases are TGCGCCAGCAGCCAAATACAGGGTGAGGACACTGAAGCTTTCTTT. The chain uses TRBV4-1 and TRBJ1-1; tentatively, D is TRBD1 (6 bases). Germline lookup yields CDR1 MGHRA and CDR2 YSYEKL. The CDR3 totals 15 residues. Between the trimmed V and J ends, which lost 2 bases and 3 bases, there was a span of 13 bases.

The gene calls are TRBV19 and TRBJ2-2; tentative D call: TRBD2 (6 bases). Trimming left V 5 bases short and J 0 bases short, with 16 bases between. Germline V CDR1 and CDR2: LNHDA, SQIVND (reference sequence). The CDR3 loop spans 17 amino acids. Here the CDR3 DNA reads TGTGCCAGTAGTCCTTCCGCAGGAGGGCCGAACACCGGGGAGCTGTTTTTT. It encodes CASSPSAGGPNTGELFF.

This chain joins TRBV30 and TRBJ1-5; D not certain. The CDR3 has 15 amino acids. Trimming removed 0 bases from V and 3 bases from J, with 12 bases in between. The V gene's germline CDR1 is GTSNPN and CDR2 SVGIG (reference sequence). The CDR3 bases are TGTGCCTGGAGTGTAGCAAGCACGATCAATCAGCCCCAGCATTTT. It translates to CAWSVASTINQPQHF.

The V and J genes are TRBV10-3 and TRBJ1-4; D not resolved. Trimming left V 4 bases short and J 5 bases short, with 17 bases between. The CDR3 sequence is 16 residues long. Germline values: CDR1 ENHRY, CDR2 SYGVKD. Written as DNA, the CDR3 is TGTGCCATCAGTGCTAACCCCCGGGGTCGGAATGAAAAACTGTTTTTT. Protein product: CAISANPRGRNEKLFF.

V and J are TRBV7-3 and TRBJ2-5; possibly TRBD2 for D (5 bases). V lost 5 bases and J 1 base, leaving 8 bases between the germline ends. Germline loops: CDR1 SGHTA, CDR2 FQGTGA. The CDR3 is 13 amino acids. The CDR3: CASSRGPQETQYF. In DNA, the CDR3 is TGTGCCAGCAGCCGCGGGCCCCAAGAGACCCAGTACTTC.